One sample yielded the 8 T cell receptor beta chains listed below, sequenced in a study of blood T cell repertoires in COVID-19. Assay: immunoSEQ multiplex PCR; the TCRdb copy retains only in-frame clones and omits some. Among 160,000 or so clones listed, 82% were seen once. Sequenced: PBMCs or T cells enriched from blood (not recorded which). These receptors all come from a man aged 55-75 years who had recovered from COVID-19.

V and J are TRBV30 and TRBJ2-3; 9 bases are a match to TRBD1. V was pared by 5 bases and J by 6 bases, with 12 bases of the junction left unmatched. CDR1 and CDR2 (germline): GTSNPN, SVGIG (reference sequence). CDR3 size: 15 residues. The CDR3 here is CAWSPGQGSLDTQYF. CDR3 nucleotide sequence: TGTGCCTGGTCACCGGGACAGGGCTCTTTGGATACGCAGTATTTT.

The chain joins TRBV12-3 or TRBV12-4 to TRBJ1-6; TRBD1 might be the D (5 bases). The CDR3 covers 13 residues. Trimming removed 6 bases at V and 7 bases at J, with 10 bases between. The CDR3 DNA reads as TGTGCCAGCAGCAGGTCAGGGAATTCACCCCTCCACTTT. It translates to CASSRSGNSPLHF.

The V gene is TRBV27, the J gene TRBJ1-5, with 7 bases lining up with TRBD1. From germline, CDR1 is MNHEY and CDR2 SMNVEV (reference sequence). The trim removed 4 bases at V and 2 bases at J, leaving 8 bases unmatched. CDR3 length: 16 residues. The CDR3: CASSSRQGVGNQPQHF. CDR3 bases: TGTGCCAGCAGTTCGAGACAGGGTGTTGGCAATCAGCCCCAGCATTTT.

V is TRBV7-2 and J is TRBJ1-5; a weak D match, TRBD1 (6 bases). The germline gives CDR1 SGHTA, CDR2 FQGNSA. V was trimmed by 2 bases and J by 7 bases, leaving 24 bases between them. There are 18 residues in the CDR3. CDR3 nucleotides: TGTGCCAGCAGCTTACGACCCCGGACAGAACCCGGACGGCAGCCCCAGCATTTT. Protein: CASSLRPRTEPGRQPQHF.

The rearrangement uses TRBV3-1 (or the pseudogene TRBV3-2) and TRBJ2-2; 11 bases align to TRBD2. Germline V gene sequence: CDR1 LGHDT, CDR2 YNNKEL (reference sequence). V lost 6 bases to trimming and J lost 0 bases; unmatched junction nucleotides: 3. CDR3 length: 16 amino acids. CDR3 loop: CASSRTSGSNTGELFF. The CDR3 DNA follows: TGTGCCAGCAGTCGGACTAGCGGGTCGAACACCGGGGAGCTGTTTTTT.

The chain carries TRBV6-5 and TRBJ2-1; 7 nucleotides match TRBD2. Trimming at V came to 0 bases and at J to 8 bases, leaving 4 bases not matched to a gene. Germline CDR1 and CDR2: MNHEY and SVGAGI. The CDR3 has 14 amino acids. CDR3 DNA sequence: TGTGCCAGCAGTTACTCCGGAGGGAGGGATGAGCAGTTCTTC. Its protein product is CASSYSGGRDEQFF.

The rearrangement links TRBV5-1 to TRBJ2-2, with D maybe TRBD1 (5 bases). Germline lookup yields CDR1 SGHRS and CDR2 YFSETQ. Trimming left V 5 bases short and J 2 bases short, with 19 bases between. CDR3 length equals 17 residues. CDR3: CASRGTLGQRNTGELFF. The CDR3 DNA reads as TGCGCCAGCAGAGGCACCCTGGGGCAGAGAAACACCGGGGAGCTGTTTTTT.

This clone appeared a single time. The V and J genes are TRBV4-1 and TRBJ2-3; 7 bases are a match to TRBD2. There are 16 residues in the CDR3. The V and J ends lost 1 base and 2 bases, in that order; junction bases with no gene match: 6. In germline, CDR1 is MGHRA, CDR2 YSYEKL. The CDR3 spells CASSQVWLADTDTQYF. Written as DNA, the CDR3 is TGCGCCAGCAGCCAAGTTTGGCTAGCGGACACAGATACGCAGTATTTT.